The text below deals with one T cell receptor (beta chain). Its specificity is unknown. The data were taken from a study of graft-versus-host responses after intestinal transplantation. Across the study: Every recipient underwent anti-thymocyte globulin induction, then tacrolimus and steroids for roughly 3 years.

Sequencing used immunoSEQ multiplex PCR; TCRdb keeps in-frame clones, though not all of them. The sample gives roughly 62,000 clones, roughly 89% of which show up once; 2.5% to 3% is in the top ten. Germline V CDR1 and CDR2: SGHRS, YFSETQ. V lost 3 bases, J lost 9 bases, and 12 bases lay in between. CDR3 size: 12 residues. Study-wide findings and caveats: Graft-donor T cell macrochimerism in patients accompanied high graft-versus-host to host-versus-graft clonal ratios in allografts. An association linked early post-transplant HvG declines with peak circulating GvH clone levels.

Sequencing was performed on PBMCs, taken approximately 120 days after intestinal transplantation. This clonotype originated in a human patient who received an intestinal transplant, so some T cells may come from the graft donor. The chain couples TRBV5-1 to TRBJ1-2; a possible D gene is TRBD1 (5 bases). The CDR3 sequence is CASSSAGTSYTF. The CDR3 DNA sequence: TGCGCCAGCAGCTCCGCAGGGACGAGCTACACCTTC.